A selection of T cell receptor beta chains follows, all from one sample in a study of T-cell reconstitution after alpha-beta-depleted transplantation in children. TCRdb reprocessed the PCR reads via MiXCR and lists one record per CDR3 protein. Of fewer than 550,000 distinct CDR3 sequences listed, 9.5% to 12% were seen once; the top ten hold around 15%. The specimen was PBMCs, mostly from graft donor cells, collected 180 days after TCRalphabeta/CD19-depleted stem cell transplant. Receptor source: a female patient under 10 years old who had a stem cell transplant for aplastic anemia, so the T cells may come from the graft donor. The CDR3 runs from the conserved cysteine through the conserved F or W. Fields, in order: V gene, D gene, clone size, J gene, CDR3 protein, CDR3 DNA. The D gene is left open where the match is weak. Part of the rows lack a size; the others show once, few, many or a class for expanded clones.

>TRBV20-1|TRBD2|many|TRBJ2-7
CSARGLAAHEQYF
TGCAGTGCTAGAGGTCTAGCGGCCCACGAGCAGTACTTC
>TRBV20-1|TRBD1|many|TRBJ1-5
CSARGSLTGQGNQPQHF
TGCAGTGCTAGAGGGAGCCTGACTGGACAGGGAAATCAGCCCCAGCATTTT
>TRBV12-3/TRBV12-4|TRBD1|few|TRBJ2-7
CASGQGGLEQYF
TGTGCCAGTGGACAGGGGGGGCTCGAGCAGTACTTC
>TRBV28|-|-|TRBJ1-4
CASDDPPTSNEKLFF
TGTGCCAGCGACGACCCGCCGACTTCGAATGAAAAACTGTTTTTT
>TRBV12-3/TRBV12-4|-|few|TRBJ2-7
CASGGTRNYEQYF
TGTGCCAGCGGCGGGACTCGCAACTACGAGCAGTACTTC
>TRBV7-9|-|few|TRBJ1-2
CASSLGGGLYYGYTF
TGTGCCAGCAGCCTCGGGGGGGGACTCTACTATGGCTACACCTTC
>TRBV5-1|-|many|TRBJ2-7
CASSTGQTSYEQYF
TGCGCCAGCAGCACCGGACAGACGTCCTACGAGCAGTACTTC
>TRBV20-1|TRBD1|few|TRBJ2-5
CSAMTGFQEKETQYF
TGCAGTGCCATGACAGGGTTCCAGGAAAAAGAGACCCAGTACTTC
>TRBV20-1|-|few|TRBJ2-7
CSARDSRDLGYEQYF
TGCAGTGCTAGAGATTCCCGGGATCTGGGTTACGAGCAGTACTTC
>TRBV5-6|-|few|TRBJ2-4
CASSVQDAIAKNIQYF
TGTGCCAGCAGCGTACAGGATGCAATAGCCAAAAACATTCAGTACTTC
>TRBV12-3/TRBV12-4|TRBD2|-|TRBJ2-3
CASSLGGLGEYF
TGTGCCAGCAGTTTGGGGGGACTAGGGGAGTATTTT
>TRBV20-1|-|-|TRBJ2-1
CSAPPVRANEQFF
TGCAGTGCCCCCCCTGTAAGGGCAAATGAGCAGTTCTTC
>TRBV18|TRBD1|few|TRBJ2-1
CASSPGTGGINEQFF
TGTGCCAGCTCACCCGGGACAGGGGGCATCAATGAGCAGTTCTTC
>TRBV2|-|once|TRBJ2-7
CASRTTGTLLSYEQYF
TGTGCCAGCAGGACGACCGGGACACTCCTCTCCTACGAGCAGTACTTC
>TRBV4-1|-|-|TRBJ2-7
CASSQEGPYEQYF
TGCGCCAGCAGCCAAGAGGGGCCCTACGAGCAGTACTTC
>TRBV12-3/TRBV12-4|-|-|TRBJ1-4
CASSPRFATNEKLFF
TGTGCCAGCAGTCCCCGCTTTGCAACTAATGAAAAACTGTTTTTT
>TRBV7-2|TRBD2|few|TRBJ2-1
CASSLWVAGAYNEQFF
TGTGCCAGCAGCTTATGGGTAGCGGGAGCCTACAATGAGCAGTTCTTC
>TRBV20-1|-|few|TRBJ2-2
CSARYDLRAAPNTGELFF
TGCAGTGCTAGATACGACCTTAGGGCGGCTCCGAACACCGGGGAGCTGTTTTTT
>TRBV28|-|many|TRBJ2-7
CASSFWDQGREQYF
TGTGCCAGCAGTTTCTGGGACCAGGGTCGCGAGCAGTACTTC
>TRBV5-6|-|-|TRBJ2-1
CASSSGLLGWGNEQFF
TGTGCCAGCAGCTCAGGGCTCCTTGGCTGGGGTAATGAGCAGTTCTTC
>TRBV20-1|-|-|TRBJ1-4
CSARDGRDFNEKLFF
TGCAGTGCTAGAGATGGGAGGGACTTTAATGAAAAACTGTTTTTT
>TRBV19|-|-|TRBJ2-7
CASSINRETYEQYF
TGTGCCAGTAGTATTAACAGGGAAACCTACGAGCAGTACTTC
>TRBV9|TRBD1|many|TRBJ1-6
CASSSKTGLVDSPLHF
TGTGCCAGCAGCTCCAAGACAGGGTTGGTGGATTCACCCCTCCACTTT
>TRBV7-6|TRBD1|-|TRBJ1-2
CASSARTGAGYGYTF
TGTGCCAGCAGCGCCCGGACAGGGGCAGGGTATGGCTACACCTTC
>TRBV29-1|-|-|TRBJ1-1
CSVGWTVNPNTEAFF
TGCAGCGTTGGTTGGACGGTGAACCCGAACACTGAAGCTTTCTTT
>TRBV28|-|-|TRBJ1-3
CASSRPRGGNTIYF
TGTGCCAGCAGCCGCCCGAGGGGGGGAAACACCATATATTTT
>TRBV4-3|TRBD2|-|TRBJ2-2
CASSHAGLAGGPCTGELFF
TGCGCCAGCAGCCACGCTGGACTAGCGGGAGGGCCTTGCACCGGGGAGCTGTTTTTT
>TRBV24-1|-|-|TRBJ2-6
CATNEGSGANVLTF
TGTGCCACCAATGAGGGCTCTGGGGCCAACGTCCTGACTTTC
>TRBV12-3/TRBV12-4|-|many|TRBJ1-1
CASSFGRQGNTEAFF
TGTGCCAGCAGTTTTGGTCGGCAGGGGAACACTGAAGCTTTCTTT
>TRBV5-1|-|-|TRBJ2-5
CASSGNRVTETQYF
TGCGCCAGCAGCGGCAACAGGGTGACAGAGACCCAGTACTTC
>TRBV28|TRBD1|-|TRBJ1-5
CASRLQGVSNQPQHF
TGTGCCAGCAGGCTACAGGGGGTTAGCAATCAGCCCCAGCATTTT
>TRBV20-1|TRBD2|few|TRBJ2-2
CSARDQRGPLNTGELFF
TGCAGTGCTAGAGATCAGCGGGGGCCCCTGAACACCGGGGAGCTGTTTTTT
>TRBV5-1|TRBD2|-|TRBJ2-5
CASWRGELLQETQYF
TGCGCCAGCTGGCGGGGGGAACTCCTACAAGAGACCCAGTACTTC
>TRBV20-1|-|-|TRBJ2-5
CSAAPRIAGETQYF
TGCAGTGCCGCCCCCCGGATAGCCGGAGAGACCCAGTACTTC
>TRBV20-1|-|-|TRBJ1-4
CSARDRTANNEKLFF
TGCAGTGCTAGGGATAGGACAGCAAATAATGAAAAACTGTTTTTT